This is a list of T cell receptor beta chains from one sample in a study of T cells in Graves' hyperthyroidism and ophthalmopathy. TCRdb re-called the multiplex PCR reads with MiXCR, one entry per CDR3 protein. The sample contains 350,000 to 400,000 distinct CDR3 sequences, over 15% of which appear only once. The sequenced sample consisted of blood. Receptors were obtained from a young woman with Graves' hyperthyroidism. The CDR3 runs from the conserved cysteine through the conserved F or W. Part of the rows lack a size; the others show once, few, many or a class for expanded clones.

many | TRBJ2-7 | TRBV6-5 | CASRTSSGLSMEQYF
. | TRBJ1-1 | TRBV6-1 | CASSRGQHTEAFF
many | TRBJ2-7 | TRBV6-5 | CASSYLSGVAYEQYF
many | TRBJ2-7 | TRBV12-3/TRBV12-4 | CASSFRLNYEQYF
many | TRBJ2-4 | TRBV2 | CASSRASSGWENIQYF
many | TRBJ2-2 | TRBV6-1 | CASSDTLAGGPSGELFF
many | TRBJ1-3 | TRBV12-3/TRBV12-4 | CASSFDTAQSGNTIYF
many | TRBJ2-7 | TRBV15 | CATSIIGPYEQYF
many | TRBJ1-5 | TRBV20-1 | CSARSLLENQPQHF
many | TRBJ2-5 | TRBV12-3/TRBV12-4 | CASSFGTGGETQYF
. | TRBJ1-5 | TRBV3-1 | CASSRSPRSAQPQHF
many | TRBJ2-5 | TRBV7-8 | CASTRPKETQYF
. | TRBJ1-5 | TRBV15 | CATSSQGQGDQPQHF
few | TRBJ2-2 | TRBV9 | CASSVDYGQGITGELFF
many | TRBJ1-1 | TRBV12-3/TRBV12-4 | CASSPGTGGTEAFF
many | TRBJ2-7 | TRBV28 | CASSSGGQGRYEQYF
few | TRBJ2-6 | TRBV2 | CASSHRSSGANVLTF
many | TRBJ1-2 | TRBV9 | CASSRNNYYGYTF
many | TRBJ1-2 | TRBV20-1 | CSAFEDDLRDGYTF
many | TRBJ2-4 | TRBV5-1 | CATHLKGQEGSLAKNIQYF
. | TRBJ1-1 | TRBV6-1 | CASSQTGMGAEAFF
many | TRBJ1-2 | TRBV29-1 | CSVGGGRGYGYTF
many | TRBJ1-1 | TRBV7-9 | CAIYISGMNTEAFF
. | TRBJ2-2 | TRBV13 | CASIFDSGELFF